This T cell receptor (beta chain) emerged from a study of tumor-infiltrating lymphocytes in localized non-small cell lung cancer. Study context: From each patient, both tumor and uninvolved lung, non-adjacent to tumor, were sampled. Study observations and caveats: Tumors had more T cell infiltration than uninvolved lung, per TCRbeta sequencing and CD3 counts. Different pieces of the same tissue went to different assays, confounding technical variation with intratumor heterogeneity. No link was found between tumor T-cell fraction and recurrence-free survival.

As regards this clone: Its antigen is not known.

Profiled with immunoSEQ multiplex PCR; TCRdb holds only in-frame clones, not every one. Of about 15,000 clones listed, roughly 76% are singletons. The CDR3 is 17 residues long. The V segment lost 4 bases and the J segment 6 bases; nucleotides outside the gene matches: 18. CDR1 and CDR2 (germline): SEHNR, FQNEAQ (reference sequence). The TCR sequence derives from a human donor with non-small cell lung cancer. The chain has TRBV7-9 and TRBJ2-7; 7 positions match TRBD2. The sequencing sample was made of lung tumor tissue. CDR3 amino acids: CASSSPISGGRSSEQYF. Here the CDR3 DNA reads TGTGCCAGCAGCTCGCCCATTAGTGGCGGGAGATCGTCCGAGCAGTACTTC.